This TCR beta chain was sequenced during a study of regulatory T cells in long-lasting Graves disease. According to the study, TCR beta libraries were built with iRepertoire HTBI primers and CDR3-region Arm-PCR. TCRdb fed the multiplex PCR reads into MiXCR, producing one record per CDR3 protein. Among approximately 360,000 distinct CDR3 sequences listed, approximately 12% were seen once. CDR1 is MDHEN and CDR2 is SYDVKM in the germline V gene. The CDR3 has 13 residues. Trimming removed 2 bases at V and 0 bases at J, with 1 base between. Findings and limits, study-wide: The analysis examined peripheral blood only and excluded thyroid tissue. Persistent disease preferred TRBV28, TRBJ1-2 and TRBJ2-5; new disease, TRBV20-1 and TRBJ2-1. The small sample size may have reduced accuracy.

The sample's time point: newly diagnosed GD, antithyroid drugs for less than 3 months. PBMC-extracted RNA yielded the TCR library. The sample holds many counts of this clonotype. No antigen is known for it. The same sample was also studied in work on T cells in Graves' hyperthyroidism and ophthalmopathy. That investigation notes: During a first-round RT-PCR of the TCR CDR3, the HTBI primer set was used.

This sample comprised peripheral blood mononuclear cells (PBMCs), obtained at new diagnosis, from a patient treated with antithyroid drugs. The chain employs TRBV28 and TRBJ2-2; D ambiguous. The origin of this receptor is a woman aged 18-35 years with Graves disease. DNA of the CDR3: TGTGCCAGCAGTTTAACGAACACCGGGGAGCTGTTTTTT. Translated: CASSLTNTGELFF.